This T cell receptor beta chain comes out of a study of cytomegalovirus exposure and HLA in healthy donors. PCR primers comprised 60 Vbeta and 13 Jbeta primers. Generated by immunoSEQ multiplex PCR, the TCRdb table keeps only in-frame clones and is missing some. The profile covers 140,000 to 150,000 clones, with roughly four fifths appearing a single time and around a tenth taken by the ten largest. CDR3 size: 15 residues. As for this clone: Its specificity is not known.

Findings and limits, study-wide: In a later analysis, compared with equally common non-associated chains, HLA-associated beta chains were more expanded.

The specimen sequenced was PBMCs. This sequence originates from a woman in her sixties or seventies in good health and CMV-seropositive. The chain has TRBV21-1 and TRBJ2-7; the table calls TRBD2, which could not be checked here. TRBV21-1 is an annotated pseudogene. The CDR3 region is CASSWEGRSFYEQYF. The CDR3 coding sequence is TGTGCCAGCAGCTGGGAGGGCAGGAGCTTCTACGAGCAGTACTTC.